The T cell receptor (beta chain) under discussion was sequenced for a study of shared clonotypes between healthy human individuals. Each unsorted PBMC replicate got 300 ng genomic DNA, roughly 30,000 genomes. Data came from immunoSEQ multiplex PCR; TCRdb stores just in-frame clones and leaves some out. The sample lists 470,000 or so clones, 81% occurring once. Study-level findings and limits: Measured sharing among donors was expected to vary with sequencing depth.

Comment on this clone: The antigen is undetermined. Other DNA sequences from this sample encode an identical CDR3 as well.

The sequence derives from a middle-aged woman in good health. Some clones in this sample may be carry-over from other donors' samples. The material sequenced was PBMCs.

The CDR3 nucleotides are TGCAGCGTTGAAAGGGCCCTGAACACTGAAGCTTTCTTT. This translates into CSVERALNTEAFF. The chain carries TRBV29-1 and TRBJ1-1; no clear D gene. Looked up from germline, CDR1 is SQVTM and CDR2 is ANQGSEA. The CDR3 covers 13 residues. V shed 2 bases and J shed 0 bases, with 7 bases lying between them.